Each of the 2 T cell receptor beta chains below was sequenced from the same sample in a study of cytotoxic CD8 clonotypes in ibrutinib-treated CLL. The data were produced by immunoSEQ multiplex PCR, yet TCRdb's version contains in-frame clones alone and is incomplete. Altogether approximately 100,000 clones are present, 70% to 85% being singletons, with the ten largest covering about 33%. Sequenced material: PBMCs, taken after 12 months of ibrutinib treatment. These receptors were obtained from a human donor with chronic lymphocytic leukemia.

Regarding this clone: One end of the junction varies from germline; a read error may be responsible. The chain is built from TRBV7-2 and TRBJ2-7, with D possibly matching TRBD2 (8 bases). The CDR3 is 15 residues long. The V gene's germline CDR1 is SGHTA and CDR2 FQGNSA. The CDR3 sequence: CASSPGGAGGPRHAF. CDR3 DNA: TGTGCCAGCAGCCCAGGGGGTGCGGGGGGACCACGGCATGCCTTC.

The chain is built from TRBV4-1 and TRBJ1-4; the D gene is possibly TRBD1 (5 bases). This CDR3 spans 15 amino acids. The ends were cut back, 3 bases at V and 0 bases at J, with 8 bases in the middle. The germline gives CDR1 MGHRA, CDR2 YSYEKL. The chain's CDR3 is CASSHSGPTNEKLFF. CDR3 nucleotides: TGCGCCAGCAGCCACTCAGGGCCAACTAATGAAAAACTGTTTTTT.